The rows below give T cell receptor beta chains drawn from one sample of a study of regulatory T cells. Using immunoSEQ multiplex PCR, the repertoire was profiled, and TCRdb retains in-frame clones only, with some absent. The sample has about 32,000 clones, around 89% seen once. Sequencing was done on a sample of conventional CD4+ T cells sorted from blood. Receptor source: a person under 35 with CD3G deficiency. Each CDR3 is given with its conserved first and last residue. D genes are given only for firm matches. Only some rows state a clone size, as once, few, many or a class for expanded clones.

D gene	V gene	clone size	J gene	CDR3 DNA	CDR3 protein
-	TRBV28	-	TRBJ2-3	TGTGCCAGCAGTTCCCCTAGCGCCCCTAGAGGGGATACGCAGTATTTT	CASSSPSAPRGDTQYF
-	TRBV6-1	-	TRBJ1-1	TGTGCCAGCAGTGTTAGAGGGAACACTGAAGCTTTCTTT	CASSVRGNTEAFF
-	TRBV19	once	TRBJ1-2	TGTGCCAGTAGTCCATCCAACAGGAATACCAACTATGGCTACACCTTC	CASSPSNRNTNYGYTF
TRBD2	TRBV19	-	TRBJ2-1	TGTGCCAGTAGTCTGGGGGGACTAGCCGGGAATGAGCAGTTCTTC	CASSLGGLAGNEQFF
-	TRBV5-1	-	TRBJ2-3	TGCGCCAGCAGCTTGGCCTCGGGGGTTGAGACGCAGTATTTT	CASSLASGVETQYF
-	TRBV19	-	TRBJ1-2	TGTGCCAGTAGTACCTTCAGGGGTACTGGCTACACCTTC	CASSTFRGTGYTF
-	TRBV18	-	TRBJ2-1	TGTGCCAGCTCACTTCAGGGGAATGAGCAGTTCTTC	CASSLQGNEQFF
-	TRBV7-8	-	TRBJ2-5	TGTGCCAGCAGCTTAGCTAGTTCAGAGACCCAGTACTTC	CASSLASSETQYF
-	TRBV6-6	-	TRBJ2-7	TGTGCCAGCAGTTATGGACAGTCTTACGAGCAGTACTTC	CASSYGQSYEQYF
TRBD2	TRBV28	-	TRBJ2-1	TGTGCCAGCATGAGAGGGAGGGCCGTAGGAGATGAGCAGTTCTTC	CASMRGRAVGDEQFF
TRBD1	TRBV7-3	-	TRBJ2-3	TGTGCCAGCAGCCAGCCGGGACAGGGAAGGAGATTAGCGGACACAGATACGCAGTATTTT	CASSQPGQGRRLADTDTQYF
-	TRBV19	-	TRBJ1-1	TGTGCCAGTTCCGACAGGTTGAACACTGAAGCTTTCTTT	CASSDRLNTEAFF
-	TRBV28	-	TRBJ2-4	TGTGCCAGCAGTTATCGGGACGGCAAAAACATTCAGTACTTC	CASSYRDGKNIQYF
-	TRBV18	-	TRBJ1-1	TGTGCCAGCTCCCGGCCGGGGGTGAACACTGAAGCTTTCTTT	CASSRPGVNTEAFF
-	TRBV5-1	-	TRBJ2-7	TGCGCCAGCAGCTTGACCTATAGGGGGGAGCAGTACTTC	CASSLTYRGEQYF
-	TRBV7-8	-	TRBJ2-7	TGTGCCAGCAGCTCGTCGGGAGAGCAGTACTTC	CASSSSGEQYF
-	TRBV5-1	-	TRBJ1-2	TGCGCCAGCAGCTTGGAAGGAACCTATGGCTACACCTTC	CASSLEGTYGYTF
-	TRBV5-1	-	TRBJ1-2	TGCGCCAGCAGCTTGGATACAGGGTATGGCTACACCTTC	CASSLDTGYGYTF